The clone carrying this T cell receptor delta chain was found a few times. A read error is possible here, since a much larger clone lies one base away. This record belongs to a study of gamma-delta T cells after stem cell transplantation. Germline-derived CDR1 and CDR2 are NSMFDY and ISSIKDK. The CDR3 loop spans 15 amino acids. TCRdb redid the clone calls on the RT-PCR reads with CATT. The sample shows 2,000 to 3,000 delta-chain clones, about 25% of them seen only once. The genes are TRAV29/DV5 and TRDJ1, with unresolved D. The origin of this receptor is a human donor. It is not recorded whose cells these are; they may come from a transplant donor. The sample taken for sequencing was gamma-delta T cells. Here the CDR3 DNA reads TGTGCAGTAAGCGCGGGGTGGTGGATCCCCGATAAACTCATCTTT. Its translation: CAVSAGWWIPDKLIF.